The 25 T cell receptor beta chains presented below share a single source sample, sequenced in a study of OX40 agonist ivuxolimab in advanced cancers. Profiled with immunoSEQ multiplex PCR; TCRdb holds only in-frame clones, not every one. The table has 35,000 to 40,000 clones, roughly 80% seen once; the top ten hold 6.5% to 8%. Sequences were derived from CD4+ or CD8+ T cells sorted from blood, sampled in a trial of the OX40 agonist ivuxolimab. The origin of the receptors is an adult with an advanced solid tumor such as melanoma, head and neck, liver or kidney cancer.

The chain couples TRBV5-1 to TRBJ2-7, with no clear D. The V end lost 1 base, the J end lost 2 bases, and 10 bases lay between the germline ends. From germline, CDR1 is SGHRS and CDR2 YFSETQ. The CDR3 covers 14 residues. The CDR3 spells CASSLLGGTYEQYF. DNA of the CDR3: TGCGCCAGCAGCTTGTTGGGCGGTACCTACGAGCAGTACTTC.

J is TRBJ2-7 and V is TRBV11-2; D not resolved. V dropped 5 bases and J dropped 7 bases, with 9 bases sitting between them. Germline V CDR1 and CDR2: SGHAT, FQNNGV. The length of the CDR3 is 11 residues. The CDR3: CASSDQLEQYF. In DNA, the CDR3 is TGTGCCAGCAGCGACCAGCTAGAGCAGTACTTC.

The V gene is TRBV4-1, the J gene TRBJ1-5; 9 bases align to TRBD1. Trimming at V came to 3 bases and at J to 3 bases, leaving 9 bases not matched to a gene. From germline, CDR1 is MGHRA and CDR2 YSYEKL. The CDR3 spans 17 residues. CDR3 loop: CASSHPGTGRFNQPQHF. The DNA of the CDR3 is TGCGCCAGCAGCCATCCCGGGACAGGGAGGTTCAATCAGCCCCAGCATTTT.

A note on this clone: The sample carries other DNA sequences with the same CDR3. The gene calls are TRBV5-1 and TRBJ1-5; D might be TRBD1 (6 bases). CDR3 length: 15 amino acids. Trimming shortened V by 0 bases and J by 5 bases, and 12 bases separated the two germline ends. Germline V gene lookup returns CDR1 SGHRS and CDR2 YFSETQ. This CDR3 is CASSLGMSGDQPQHF. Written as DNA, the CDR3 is TGCGCCAGCAGCTTGGGCATGTCAGGGGATCAGCCCCAGCATTTT.

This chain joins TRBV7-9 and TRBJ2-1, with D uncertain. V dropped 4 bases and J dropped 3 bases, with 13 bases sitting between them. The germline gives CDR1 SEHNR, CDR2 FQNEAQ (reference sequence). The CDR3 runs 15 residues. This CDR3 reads CASSSPAQNYNEQFF. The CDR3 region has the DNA TGTGCCAGCAGCTCCCCGGCCCAAAACTACAATGAGCAGTTCTTC.

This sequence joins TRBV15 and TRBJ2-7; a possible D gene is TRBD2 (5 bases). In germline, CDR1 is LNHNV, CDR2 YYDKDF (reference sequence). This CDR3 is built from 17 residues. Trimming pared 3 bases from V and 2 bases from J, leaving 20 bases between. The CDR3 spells CATSRALRDSGTYEQYF. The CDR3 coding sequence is TGTGCCACCAGCAGGGCCTTGAGGGATTCGGGTACCTACGAGCAGTACTTC.

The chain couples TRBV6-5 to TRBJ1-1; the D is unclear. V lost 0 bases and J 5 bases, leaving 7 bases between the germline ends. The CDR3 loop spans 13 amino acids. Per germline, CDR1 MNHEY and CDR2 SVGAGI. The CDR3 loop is CASSYSMGTEAFF. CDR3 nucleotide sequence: TGTGCCAGCAGTTACTCGATGGGTACTGAAGCTTTCTTT.

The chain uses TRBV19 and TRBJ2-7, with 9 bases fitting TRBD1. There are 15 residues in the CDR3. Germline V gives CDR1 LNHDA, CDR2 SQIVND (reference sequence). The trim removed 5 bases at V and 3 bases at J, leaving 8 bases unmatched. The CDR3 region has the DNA TGTGCCAGTAGTTCTGCCGGGACAGGGAACTACGAGCAGTACTTC. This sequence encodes CASSSAGTGNYEQYF.

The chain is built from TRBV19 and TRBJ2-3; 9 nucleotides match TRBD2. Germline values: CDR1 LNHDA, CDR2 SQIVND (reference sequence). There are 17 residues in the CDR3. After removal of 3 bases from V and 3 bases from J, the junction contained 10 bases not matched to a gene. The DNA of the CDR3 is TGTGCCAGTAGTATTAGCAGGGCTAGCGGGAATACAGATACGCAGTATTTT. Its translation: CASSISRASGNTDTQYF. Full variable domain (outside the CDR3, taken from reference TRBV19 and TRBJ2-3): DGGITQSPKYLFRKEGQNVTLSCEQNLNHDAMYWYRQDPGQGLRLIYYSQIVNDFQKGDIAEGYSVSREKKESFPLTVTSAQKNPTAFYLCASSISRASGNTDTQYFGPGTRLTVL.

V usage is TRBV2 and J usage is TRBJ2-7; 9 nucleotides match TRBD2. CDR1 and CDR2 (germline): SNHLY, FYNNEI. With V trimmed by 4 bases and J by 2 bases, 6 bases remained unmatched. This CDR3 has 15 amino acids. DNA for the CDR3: TGTGCCAGCAGTGGGCGGGAGGGCCTCCCCTACGAGCAGTACTTC. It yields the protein CASSGREGLPYEQYF. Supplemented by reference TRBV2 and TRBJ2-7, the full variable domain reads EPEVTQTPSHQVTQMGQEVILRCVPISNHLYFYWYRQILGQKVEFLVSFYNNEISEKSEIFDDQFSVERPDGSNFTLKIRSTKLEDSAMYFCASSGREGLPYEQYFGPGTRLTVT.

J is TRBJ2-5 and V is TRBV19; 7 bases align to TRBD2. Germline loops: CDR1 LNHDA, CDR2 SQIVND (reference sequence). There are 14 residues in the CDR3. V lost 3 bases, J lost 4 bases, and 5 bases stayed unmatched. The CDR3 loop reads CASSMTSPAETQYF. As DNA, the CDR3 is TGTGCCAGTAGTATGACTAGCCCCGCAGAGACCCAGTACTTC.

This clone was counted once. The CDR3 sequence is CASSQGLWETQYF. The CDR3 nucleotides read TGCGCCAGCAGCCAAGGACTGTGGGAGACCCAGTACTTC. This chain joins TRBV4-1 and TRBJ2-5, with unresolved D. Germline V lookup: CDR1 MGHRA, CDR2 YSYEKL. Trimming stripped 1 base from V and 5 bases from J, with 8 bases between. The length of the CDR3 is 13 residues.

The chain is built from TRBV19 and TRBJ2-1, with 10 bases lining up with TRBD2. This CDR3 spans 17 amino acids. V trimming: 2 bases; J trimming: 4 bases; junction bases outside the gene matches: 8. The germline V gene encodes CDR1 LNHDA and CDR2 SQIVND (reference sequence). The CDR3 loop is CASSIQSTSGPYNEQFF. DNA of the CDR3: TGTGCCAGTAGTATACAGTCGACTAGCGGGCCGTACAATGAGCAGTTCTTC. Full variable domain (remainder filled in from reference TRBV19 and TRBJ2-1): DGGITQSPKYLFRKEGQNVTLSCEQNLNHDAMYWYRQDPGQGLRLIYYSQIVNDFQKGDIAEGYSVSREKKESFPLTVTSAQKNPTAFYLCASSIQSTSGPYNEQFFGPGTRLTVL.

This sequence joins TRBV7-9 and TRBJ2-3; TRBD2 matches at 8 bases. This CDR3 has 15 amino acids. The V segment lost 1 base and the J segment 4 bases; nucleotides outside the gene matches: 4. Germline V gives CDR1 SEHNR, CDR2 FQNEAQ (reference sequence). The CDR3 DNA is TGTGCCAGCAGCTTAGAGGGACTAGTGTCAGATACGCAGTATTTT. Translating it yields CASSLEGLVSDTQYF.

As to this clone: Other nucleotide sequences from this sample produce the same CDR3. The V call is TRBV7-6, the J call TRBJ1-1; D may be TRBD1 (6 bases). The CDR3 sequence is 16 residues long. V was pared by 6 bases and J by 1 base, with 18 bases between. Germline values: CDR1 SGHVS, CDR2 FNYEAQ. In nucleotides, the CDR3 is TGTGCCAGCAGTTACTCGACAGGCTCCTGGAACACTGAAGCTTTCTTT. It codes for CASSYSTGSWNTEAFF.

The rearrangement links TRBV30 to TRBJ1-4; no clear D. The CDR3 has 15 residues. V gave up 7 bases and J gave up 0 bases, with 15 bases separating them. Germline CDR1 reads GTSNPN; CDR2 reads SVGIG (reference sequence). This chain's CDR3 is CASEPGGATNEKLFF. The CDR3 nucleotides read TGTGCCTCGGAACCGGGCGGGGCAACTAATGAAAAACTGTTTTTT.

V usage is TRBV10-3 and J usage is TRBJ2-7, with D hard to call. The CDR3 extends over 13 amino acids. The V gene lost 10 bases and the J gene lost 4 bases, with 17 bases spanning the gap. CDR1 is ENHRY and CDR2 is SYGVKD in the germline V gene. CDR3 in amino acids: CATKGDGGYEQYF. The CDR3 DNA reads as TGTGCCACCAAAGGAGATGGTGGGTACGAGCAGTACTTC.

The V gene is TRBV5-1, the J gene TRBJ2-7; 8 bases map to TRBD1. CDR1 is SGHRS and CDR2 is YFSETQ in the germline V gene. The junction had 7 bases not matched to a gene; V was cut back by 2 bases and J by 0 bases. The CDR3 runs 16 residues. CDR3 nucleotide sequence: TGCGCCAGCAGCTTTAGTAGGACAGGGAGCTCCTACGAGCAGTACTTC. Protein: CASSFSRTGSSYEQYF. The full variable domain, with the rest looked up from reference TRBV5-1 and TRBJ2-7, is KAGVTQTPRYLIKTRGQQVTLSCSPISGHRSVSWYQQTPGQGLQFLFEYFSETQRNKGNFPGRFSGRQFSNSRSEMNVSTLELGDSALYLCASSFSRTGSSYEQYFGPGTRLTVT.

The CDR3 sequence is CASSLVQFSGANVLTF. CDR3 DNA sequence: TGCGCCAGCAGCTTGGTGCAGTTTAGCGGGGCCAACGTCCTGACTTTC. The J gene is TRBJ2-6, the V gene TRBV5-1; D gene uncertain. V lost 0 bases and J 4 bases, leaving 11 bases between the germline ends. This CDR3 has 16 amino acids. CDR1 SGHRS and CDR2 YFSETQ come from the germline V gene.

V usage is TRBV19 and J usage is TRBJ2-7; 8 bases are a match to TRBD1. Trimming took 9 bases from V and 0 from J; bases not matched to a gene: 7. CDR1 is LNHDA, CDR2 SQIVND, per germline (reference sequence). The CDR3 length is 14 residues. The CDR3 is CASGTQGGSYEQYF. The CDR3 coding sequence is TGTGCCAGCGGAACACAGGGGGGCTCCTACGAGCAGTACTTC.

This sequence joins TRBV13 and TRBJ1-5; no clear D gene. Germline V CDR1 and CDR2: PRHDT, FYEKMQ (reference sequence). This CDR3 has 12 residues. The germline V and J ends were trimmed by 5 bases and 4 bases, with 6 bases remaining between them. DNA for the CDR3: TGTGCCAGCAGCCTATTAAATCAGCCCCAGCATTTT. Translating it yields CASSLLNQPQHF.

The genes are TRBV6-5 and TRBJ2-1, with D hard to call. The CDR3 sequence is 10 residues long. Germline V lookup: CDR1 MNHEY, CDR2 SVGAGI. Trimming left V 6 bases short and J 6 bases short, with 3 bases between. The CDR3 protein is CASRPNEQFF. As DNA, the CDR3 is TGTGCCAGCAGACCCAATGAGCAGTTCTTC.

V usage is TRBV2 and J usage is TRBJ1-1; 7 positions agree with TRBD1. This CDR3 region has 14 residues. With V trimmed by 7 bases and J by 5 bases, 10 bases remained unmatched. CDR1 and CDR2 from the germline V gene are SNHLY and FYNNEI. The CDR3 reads CASTLQGPVTEAFF. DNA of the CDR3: TGTGCCAGCACCTTACAGGGGCCGGTTACTGAAGCTTTCTTT.

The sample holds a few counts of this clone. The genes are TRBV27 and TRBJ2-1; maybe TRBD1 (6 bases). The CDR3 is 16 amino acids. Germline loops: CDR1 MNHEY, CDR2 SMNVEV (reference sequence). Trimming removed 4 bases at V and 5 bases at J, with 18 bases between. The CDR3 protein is CASSSPLRGSHNEQFF. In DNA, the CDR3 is TGTGCCAGCAGTTCCCCCCTCAGGGGTTCCCACAATGAGCAGTTCTTC.

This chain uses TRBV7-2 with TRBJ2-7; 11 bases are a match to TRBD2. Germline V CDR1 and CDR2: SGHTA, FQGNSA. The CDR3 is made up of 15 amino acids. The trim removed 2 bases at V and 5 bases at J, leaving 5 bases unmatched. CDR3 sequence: CASSLTSGRSHEQYF. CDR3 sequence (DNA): TGTGCCAGCAGCTTAACTAGCGGGAGATCGCACGAGCAGTACTTC.